One and the same sample provided the 17 T cell receptor beta chains below, sequenced in a study of blood T cell repertoires in COVID-19 (dated by TCRdb to the early 2020s). Library preparation was by the immunoSEQ multiplex PCR assay. TCRdb's version of the immuneACCESS table is confined to in-frame rearrangements and falls short of the full clone set. An unresolved V gene accounts for under half of the shortfall where checked; the remainder is of unknown origin. Across this sample there are 150,000 or so clones, with about 80% seen only once. The ten largest account for 20% to 25% of the sample. Sequencing input: peripheral blood. The receptors derive from an elderly woman with acute or convalescent COVID-19.

The J gene is TRBJ2-2, the V gene TRBV19; 10 positions match TRBD2. V was clipped by 1 base and J by 3 bases; unmatched bases: 5. Germline CDR1 and CDR2: LNHDA and SQIVND (reference sequence). This CDR3 has 17 residues. The DNA of the CDR3 is TGTGCCAGTAGTATAGTCGTGACTAGCGGGTACACCGGGGAGCTGTTTTTT. Translation: CASSIVVTSGYTGELFF.

V is TRBV5-1 and J is TRBJ2-5, with a possible D match to TRBD1 (6 bases). The CDR3 consists of 14 residues. V was clipped by 1 base and J by 3 bases, with 10 bases between them. In germline, CDR1 is SGHRS, CDR2 YFSETQ. CDR3 in amino acids: CASSLQGREETQYF. CDR3 DNA sequence: TGCGCCAGCAGCTTGCAGGGGCGCGAAGAGACCCAGTACTTC.

The chain is built from TRBV4-2 and TRBJ2-3, with D possibly TRBD1 on 6 matching bases. V lost 4 bases to trimming and J lost 2 bases, with 10 bases between them. This CDR3 has 14 residues. The V gene's germline CDR1 is LGHNA and CDR2 YNFKEQ. CDR3 coding DNA: TGTGCCAGCAGCCCCGGACAGACCACAGATACGCAGTATTTT. It encodes CASSPGQTTDTQYF.

The chain has TRBV2 and TRBJ1-6; 7 bases are shared with TRBD1. This CDR3 is built from 13 residues. Losses at the gene ends were 8 bases for V and 7 bases for J; bases not matched to a gene: 5. Per germline, CDR1 SNHLY and CDR2 FYNNEI. The CDR3 DNA reads as TGTGCCAGCCAGACAGGGCGGAATTCACCCCTCCACTTT. This translates into CASQTGRNSPLHF.

This clone came up a few times. The chain employs TRBV4-1 and TRBJ2-1; 15 bases line up with TRBD2. This CDR3 contains 17 residues. Germline values: CDR1 MGHRA, CDR2 YSYEKL. Germline trimming cut 1 base from V and 5 bases from J; bases unmatched to any gene: 3. CDR3 coding DNA: TGCGCCAGCAGCCAAGTTGGACTAGCGGGAGGGAACAATGAGCAGTTCTTC. Encoded protein: CASSQVGLAGGNNEQFF.

The CDR3 sequence: CASSLDTSGLHF. The CDR3, as DNA: TGTGCCAGCAGTTTGGACACCTCCGGGCTCCACTTT. The V gene is TRBV12-3 or TRBV12-4, the J gene TRBJ1-6; maybe TRBD1 (5 bases). CDR3 length equals 12 residues. Trimming stripped 3 bases from V and 16 bases from J, with 13 bases between.

The chain uses TRBV5-1 and TRBJ2-6; 10 bases agree with TRBD2. Germline V gene sequence: CDR1 SGHRS, CDR2 YFSETQ. V lost 4 bases and J lost 1; bases outside the gene matches: 11. The CDR3 is made up of 19 amino acids. CDR3 coding DNA: TGCGCCAGCAGCGAGGACGGGGCTAGCGGGAGTTCTGGGGCCAACGTCCTGACTTTC. Translated: CASSEDGASGSSGANVLTF.

The J gene is TRBJ2-7, the V gene TRBV6-5, with D hard to call. The V end was cut by 6 bases, the J end by 2 bases, with 17 bases between. The CDR3 is 15 amino acids. Germline CDR1 and CDR2: MNHEY and SVGAGI. The CDR3 DNA is TGTGCCAGCAGGAATGTAGCCAGACTGGCCTACGAGCAGTACTTC. It translates to CASRNVARLAYEQYF.

V and J are TRBV3-1 (or the pseudogene TRBV3-2) and TRBJ1-5; the D is unclear. In germline, CDR1 is LGHDT, CDR2 YNNKEL (reference sequence). The V gene lost 0 bases and the J gene lost 12 bases, with 12 bases spanning the gap. CDR3 length: 13 amino acids. Here the CDR3 reads CASSQDERGNQHF. DNA for the CDR3: TGTGCCAGCAGCCAAGACGAAAGAGGGAACCAGCATTTT.

The V gene is TRBV24-1, the J gene TRBJ2-1; 8 bases align to TRBD1. CDR3 length: 16 amino acids. V was pared by 4 bases and J by 3 bases, with 7 bases of the junction left unmatched. CDR1 and CDR2 from the germline V gene are KGHDR and SFDVKD. The CDR3 DNA follows: TGTGCCACCAGTGACTCCGGGACAGGAAACTACAATGAGCAGTTCTTC. Translation gives CATSDSGTGNYNEQFF.

The gene calls are TRBV6-5 and TRBJ2-1, with 9 nucleotides matching TRBD2. Trimming removed 4 bases from V and 8 bases from J; junction bases left unmatched: 9. The CDR3 spans 15 residues. Germline V gene lookup returns CDR1 MNHEY and CDR2 SVGAGI. CDR3 nucleotides: TGTGCCAGCAGTTTCACGACTAGCGGAGGAGATGAGCAGTTCTTC. Translation gives CASSFTTSGGDEQFF.

V gene TRBV15 combines with J gene TRBJ2-5, with 14 nucleotides matching TRBD2. CDR3 size: 17 residues. The V gene's germline CDR1 is LNHNV and CDR2 YYDKDF (reference sequence). V gave up 1 base and J gave up 4 bases; unmatched junction bases: 5. CDR3 nucleotides: TGTGCCACCAGCAGAGGGGGACTAGCGGGAGCGGGAGAGACCCAGTACTTC. Translation: CATSRGGLAGAGETQYF. Drawing the rest from reference TRBV15 and TRBJ2-5, the complete variable domain is DAMVIQNPRYQVTQFGKPVTLSCSQTLNHNVMYWYQQKSSQAPKLLFHYYDKDFNNEADTPDNFQSRRPNTSFCFLDIRSPGLGDTAMYLCATSRGGLAGAGETQYFGPGTRLLVL.

The CDR3 loop is CASSSYTEAFF. DNA of the CDR3: TGTGCCAGCAGCTCCTACACTGAAGCTTTCTTT. The chain uses TRBV11-2 and TRBJ1-1; D unclear. The germline V gene encodes CDR1 SGHAT and CDR2 FQNNGV. V shed 4 bases and J shed 3 bases, with 3 bases lying between them. The CDR3 has 11 residues.

This rearrangement joins TRBV6-5 to TRBJ1-6; no reliable D call. From germline, CDR1 is MNHEY and CDR2 SVGAGI. Trimming removed 2 bases from V and 6 bases from J, with 5 bases in between. There are 13 residues in the CDR3. Here the CDR3 reads CASSYQINSPLHF. The CDR3 region has the DNA TGTGCCAGCAGTTACCAAATTAATTCACCCCTCCACTTT.

This sequence joins TRBV3-1 (or the pseudogene TRBV3-2) and TRBJ2-7; the D is unclear. Trimming shortened V by 0 bases and J by 0 bases, and 6 bases separated the two germline ends. The CDR3 loop spans 14 amino acids. Germline V CDR1 and CDR2: LGHDT, YNNKEL (reference sequence). The CDR3 DNA reads as TGTGCCAGCAGCCAAGACCTGTACTCCTACGAGCAGTACTTC. Protein product: CASSQDLYSYEQYF.

This clone was detected once. This rearrangement joins TRBV15 to TRBJ1-4; 9 bases fit TRBD1. After removal of 5 bases from V and 5 bases from J, the junction contained 3 bases not matched to a gene. Germline V gene data show CDR1 as LNHNV and CDR2 as YYDKDF (reference sequence). The CDR3 is made up of 14 amino acids. The CDR3 DNA follows: TGTGCCACCAGCGGAGGACAGGGGAATGAAAAACTGTTTTTT. This encodes CATSGGQGNEKLFF.

V is TRBV5-5 and J is TRBJ2-2; 7 nucleotides align to TRBD2. CDR3 size: 14 residues. V lost 7 bases and J lost 0; bases outside the gene matches: 3. Germline CDR1 is SGHKS and CDR2 is YYEKEE (reference sequence). The CDR3 DNA sequence: TGTGCCAGCCGAAGCGGGACGAACACCGGGGAGCTGTTTTTT. This sequence encodes CASRSGTNTGELFF. The full variable domain, its missing parts supplied by reference TRBV5-5 and TRBJ2-2, is DAGVTQSPTHLIKTRGQQVTLRCSPISGHKSVSWYQQVLGQGPQFIFQYYEKEERGRGNFPDRFSARQFPNYSSELNVNALLLGDSALYLCASRSGTNTGELFFGEGSRLTVL.